Shown below are 7 T cell receptor beta chains from a single sample sequenced in a study of T cells in Graves' hyperthyroidism and ophthalmopathy. Using RNA transcripts as the source, TCR beta CDR3 regions were amplified. Using the HTBI primer set, a first-round RT-PCR was run on the TCR CDR3. TCRdb processed the multiplex PCR reads anew with MiXCR; each CDR3 protein has one entry. The sample includes 300,000 to 500,000 distinct CDR3 sequences, about 14% of them seen just once. Sample: blood. These receptors were collected from a man between 45 and 60 years old with Graves' ophthalmopathy.

This sequence joins TRBV6-2 or TRBV6-3 and TRBJ2-5, with D possibly matching TRBD2 (6 bases). V lost 11 bases to trimming and J lost 2 bases, with 15 bases between them. Germline values: CDR1 MNHEY, CDR2 SVGEGT. This CDR3 has 13 amino acids. The CDR3 loop is CAGRGGTQETQYF. The CDR3 DNA reads TGTGCCGGAAGGGGAGGAACACAAGAGACCCAGTACTTC.

Many counts were recorded for this clonotype. This rearrangement joins TRBV5-8 to TRBJ2-1; TRBD1 matches 8 bases. V dropped 1 base and J dropped 3; count of bases not matched to a gene: 18. Per the germline V gene, CDR1 is SGHTS and CDR2 is YDEGEE. CDR3 length: 20 amino acids. CDR3 sequence (DNA): TGTGCCAGCAGCTTGCTCGGCGGACAGGGAATATTTGGGAACTACAATGAGCAGTTCTTC. This sequence encodes CASSLLGGQGIFGNYNEQFF. The complete variable domain, with remaining parts taken from reference TRBV5-8 and TRBJ2-1, reads EAGVTQSPTHLIKTRGQQATLRCSPISGHTSVYWYQQALGLGLQFLLWYDEGEERNRGNFPPRFSGRQFPNYSSELNVNALELEDSALYLCASSLLGGQGIFGNYNEQFFGPGTRLTVL.

The chain joins TRBV6-5 to TRBJ2-1; 7 bases align to TRBD2. V lost 0 bases to trimming and J lost 4 bases; unmatched junction nucleotides: 12. Per the germline V gene, CDR1 is MNHEY and CDR2 is SVGAGI. This CDR3 contains 18 residues. Written as DNA, the CDR3 is TGTGCCAGCAGTTACTCCCCCGGGCCAACTAGCGTATACAATGAGCAGTTCTTC. It encodes CASSYSPGPTSVYNEQFF.

This clonotype was detected many times. The chain employs TRBV5-1 and TRBJ2-6; D may be TRBD1 (6 bases). This CDR3 has 16 residues. V was clipped by 4 bases and J by 0 bases, with 11 bases between them. The V gene's germline CDR1 is SGHRS and CDR2 YFSETQ. The CDR3 spells CASSADRRSGANVLTF. CDR3 nucleotide sequence: TGCGCCAGCAGCGCGGACAGACGCTCTGGGGCCAACGTCCTGACTTTC.

Many counts were recorded for this clonotype. V gene TRBV7-3 combines with J gene TRBJ1-5, with D perhaps TRBD1 (6 bases). The CDR3 has 14 residues. Germline loops: CDR1 SGHTA, CDR2 FQGTGA. V was trimmed by 2 bases and J by 3 bases, leaving 8 bases between them. The CDR3 loop reads CASSLGGLNQPQHF. In DNA, the CDR3 is TGTGCCAGCAGCTTAGGGGGGCTCAATCAGCCCCAGCATTTT.

This clonotype has a count of ten or more. This rearrangement joins TRBV12-3 or TRBV12-4 to TRBJ2-1, with TRBD2 identical over 10 bases. This CDR3 is 15 amino acids long. The V gene end was trimmed by 5 bases and the J gene end by 3 bases; junction bases not matched to a gene: 4. The CDR3 sequence: CASSTRLAGYNEQFF. CDR3 DNA: TGTGCCAGCAGTACCCGACTAGCGGGCTACAATGAGCAGTTCTTC.

On this clonotype: A read error is possible here, since a much larger clone lies one base away. The DNA of the CDR3 is TGTGCCAGCAGTTATAGCGGGATAAACACAAATACGCAGTATTTT. This translates into CASSYSGINTNTQYF. The V call is TRBV6-1, the J call TRBJ2-3, with TRBD2 matching over 8 bases. CDR1 and CDR2 (germline): MNHNS, SASEGT. The CDR3 is 15 amino acids.